Presented here are 30 T cell receptor beta chains from one specimen sequenced in a study of blood T cell repertoires in COVID-19. Only in-frame clones appear in the TCRdb table, and some are missing; sequencing was by immunoSEQ multiplex PCR. The sample has 150,000 to 200,000 clones, 82% seen once. The specimen was peripheral blood. The receptors originated from a woman in her forties with COVID-19, enrolled during active disease.

The rearrangement joins TRBV5-1 to TRBJ2-3; D is perhaps TRBD2 (5 bases). In germline, CDR1 is SGHRS, CDR2 YFSETQ. V shed 8 bases and J shed 0 bases, with 13 bases lying between them. CDR3 length: 14 amino acids. The CDR3 nucleotides are TGCGCCAGTGCCGTTAGCGTCAGCACAGATACGCAGTATTTT. It yields the protein CASAVSVSTDTQYF.

This clone appeared once. The rearrangement uses TRBV6-5 and TRBJ1-2, with unresolved D. CDR1 MNHEY and CDR2 SVGAGI come from the germline V gene. The CDR3 length is 13 residues. V gave up 7 bases and J gave up 7 bases, with 16 bases separating them. Here the CDR3 reads CASKTSQQGGYTF. As DNA, the CDR3 is TGTGCCAGCAAAACCTCACAGCAAGGTGGCTACACCTTC.

The rearrangement joins TRBV28 to TRBJ2-3; TRBD2 aligns across 8 bases. The germline V gene has CDR1 MDHEN and CDR2 SYDVKM. Trimming removed 5 bases from V and 2 bases from J; junction bases left unmatched: 6. There are 15 residues in the CDR3. CDR3 in amino acids: CASSTTSGYTDTQYF. The DNA of the CDR3 is TGTGCCAGCAGTACCACTAGCGGTTACACAGATACGCAGTATTTT.

V gene TRBV3-1 (or the pseudogene TRBV3-2) combines with J gene TRBJ1-1; 8 nucleotides line up with TRBD1. The CDR3 extends over 15 amino acids. The V gene end was trimmed by 1 base and the J gene end by 1 base; junction bases not matched to a gene: 2. Per germline, CDR1 LGHDT and CDR2 YNNKEL (reference sequence). In DNA form, the CDR3 reads TGTGCCAGCAGCCAAGGCAGGGGGCCGAACACTGAAGCTTTCTTT. This sequence encodes CASSQGRGPNTEAFF.

This chain connects TRBV30 to TRBJ2-2; 7 bases align to TRBD2. Trimming cost V 5 bases and J 6 bases; bases outside gene matches: 12. Germline lookup yields CDR1 GTSNPN and CDR2 SVGIG (reference sequence). CDR3 length: 15 amino acids. CDR3 loop: CAWGAQLTSPGELFF. Written as DNA, the CDR3 is TGTGCCTGGGGGGCCCAGCTGACTAGCCCCGGGGAGCTGTTTTTT.

In regard to this clone: An end of the junction does not agree with germline; a read error may underlie this. The rearrangement joins TRBV7-7 to TRBJ2-1; D might be TRBD1 (5 bases). Germline values: CDR1 SSHAT, CDR2 FNYEAQ (reference sequence). CDR3 length equals 13 residues. DNA of the CDR3: TGTGCTAGCAGCCCCGGGCAGGGCTATGAGCAGTTCTTC. This codes for CASSPGQGYEQFF.

This chain links TRBV7-6 with TRBJ2-6, with TRBD1 identical over 8 bases. The CDR3 is 18 amino acids. Germline V gene data show CDR1 as SGHVS and CDR2 as FNYEAQ. After removal of 5 bases from V and 4 bases from J, the junction contained 13 bases not matched to a gene. The CDR3 DNA reads as TGTGCCAGCAGCCGAGGGGTTGCAGGGGGCGAGGGGGCCAACGTCCTGACTTTC. Translated: CASSRGVAGGEGANVLTF.

DNA for the CDR3: TGTGCCAGCAGCCCCCCGGGCGGGATGAACACTGAAGCTTTCTTT. It translates to CASSPPGGMNTEAFF. V usage is TRBV7-9 and J usage is TRBJ1-1; no definite D call. Trimming pared 5 bases from V and 0 bases from J, leaving 13 bases between. Germline V gene data show CDR1 as SEHNR and CDR2 as FQNEAQ (reference sequence). The CDR3 runs to 15 residues.

This clone was seen more than once but under ten times. The chain couples TRBV5-6 to TRBJ2-1; the match to TRBD2 covers 8 bases. The CDR3 consists of 15 residues. J was trimmed by 6 bases and V by 3 bases; bases with no gene match: 8. Germline lookup yields CDR1 SGHDT and CDR2 YYEEEE. The CDR3 is CASSSYGLAINEQFF. CDR3 coding DNA: TGTGCCAGCAGCTCATATGGACTAGCAATCAATGAGCAGTTCTTC.

V and J are TRBV6-5 and TRBJ1-1; D might be TRBD1 (6 bases). Trimming cost V 5 bases and J 4 bases, with 11 bases left between them. This CDR3 spans 13 amino acids. CDR1 and CDR2 (germline): MNHEY, SVGAGI. The CDR3 DNA sequence: TGTGCCAGCAGTCGACCAGGGGTCACTGAAGCTTTCTTT. As protein: CASSRPGVTEAFF.

The gene calls are TRBV5-4 and TRBJ2-3; the D is unclear. Germline V lookup: CDR1 SGHNT, CDR2 YYREEE (reference sequence). This CDR3 comprises 15 residues. Trimming stripped 0 bases from V and 2 bases from J, with 10 bases between. CDR3: CASSLGALFTDTQYF. CDR3 in DNA: TGTGCCAGCAGCTTGGGGGCTTTATTCACAGATACGCAGTATTTT.

This clone was detected a few times. This chain uses TRBV7-9 with TRBJ2-4; 10 nucleotides align to TRBD1. The J segment lost 1 base and the V segment lost 4 bases, leaving 7 bases of the junction unmatched. The CDR3 length is 17 residues. Germline values: CDR1 SEHNR, CDR2 FQNEAQ (reference sequence). DNA of the CDR3: TGTGCCAGCAGCTCCCACGACAGGGGGCCCGCCAAAAACATTCAGTACTTC. Protein: CASSSHDRGPAKNIQYF.

The CDR3 bases are TGTGCCAGCAGCCAAGATGAACTAGCGGGGGCCCCTGAGGATACGCAGTATTTT. It yields the protein CASSQDELAGAPEDTQYF. The chain links TRBV14 to TRBJ2-3; 11 positions match TRBD2. The trim removed 0 bases at V and 6 bases at J, leaving 11 bases unmatched. CDR3 length equals 18 residues. Germline CDR1 and CDR2: SGHDN and FVKESK.

The chain is built from TRBV7-6 and TRBJ2-3, with a tentative D call TRBD1 (7 bases). This CDR3 has 16 residues. V lost 5 bases and J 4 bases, leaving 19 bases between the germline ends. Per germline, CDR1 SGHVS and CDR2 FNYEAQ. CDR3 loop: CASSERRDSGADTQYF. The CDR3 nucleotides read TGTGCCAGCAGCGAGAGGCGGGACAGCGGTGCAGATACGCAGTATTTT. The full variable domain, in which reference TRBV7-6 and TRBJ2-3 provide the parts outside the CDR3, is GAGVSQSPRYKVTKRGQDVALRCDPISGHVSLYWYRQALGQGPEFLTYFNYEAQQDKSGLPNDRFSAERPEGSISTLTIQRTEQRDSAMYRCASSERRDSGADTQYFGPGTRLTVL.

The CDR3 protein is CASSRSAGLVNEQFF. The CDR3 DNA reads as TGTGCCAGCAGTCGGTCGGCGGGACTAGTCAATGAGCAGTTCTTC. The gene calls are TRBV28 and TRBJ2-1, with 8 nucleotides matching TRBD2. There are 15 residues in the CDR3. Germline V gene lookup returns CDR1 MDHEN and CDR2 SYDVKM. Trimming took 5 bases from V and 6 from J; bases not matched to a gene: 9.

The V gene is TRBV5-5, the J gene TRBJ2-3; 12 bases align to TRBD2. V lost 2 bases and J lost 8; bases outside the gene matches: 9. This CDR3 is built from 16 residues. Germline V gene data show CDR1 as SGHKS and CDR2 as YYEKEE (reference sequence). The CDR3 region has the DNA TGTGCCAGCAGCTTCGCCCCTAGCGGGGGGGCGGGTACGCAGTATTTT. This translates into CASSFAPSGGAGTQYF.

The chain employs TRBV13 and TRBJ2-3; 9 positions match TRBD2. Looked up from germline, CDR1 is PRHDT and CDR2 is FYEKMQ (reference sequence). The trim removed 4 bases at V and 2 bases at J, leaving 7 bases unmatched. This CDR3 spans 16 amino acids. CDR3 in amino acids: CASSSRLAEITDTQYF. CDR3 in DNA: TGTGCCAGCAGCTCCCGACTAGCGGAGATCACAGATACGCAGTATTTT. Drawing the rest from reference TRBV13 and TRBJ2-3, the complete variable domain is AAGVIQSPRHLIKEKRETATLKCYPIPRHDTVYWYQQGPGQDPQFLISFYEKMQSDKGSIPDRFSAQQFSDYHSELNMSSLELGDSALYFCASSSRLAEITDTQYFGPGTRLTVL.

The gene calls are TRBV15 and TRBJ1-1, with 7 bases that match TRBD1. In germline, CDR1 is LNHNV, CDR2 YYDKDF (reference sequence). The V gene end was trimmed by 5 bases and the J gene end by 6 bases; junction bases not matched to a gene: 15. The CDR3 consists of 16 residues. The CDR3, as DNA: TGTGCCACCAGCGGAGCCAGACAGGGATGGGGAGCTGAAGCTTTCTTT. It codes for CATSGARQGWGAEAFF.

CDR3 sequence: CASRWGGSTNEKLFF. CDR3 nucleotide sequence: TGTGCCAGCAGATGGGGGGGGTCGACTAATGAAAAACTGTTTTTT. The chain uses TRBV2 and TRBJ1-4, with TRBD1 as a possible D gene (5 bases). The germline gives CDR1 SNHLY, CDR2 FYNNEI. The V and J ends lost 6 bases and 2 bases respectively, with 13 bases between them. This CDR3 region has 15 residues.

The chain carries TRBV25-1 and TRBJ2-3; TRBD1 agrees at 8 bases. This CDR3 is 16 amino acids long. V lost 3 bases, J lost 4 bases, and 9 bases stayed unmatched. The germline CDR1 and CDR2 sequences are MGHDK and SYGVNS. The CDR3 nucleotides are TGTGCCAGCAGTGATTCAAAACAGGGGGTCGCAGATACGCAGTATTTT. The encoded protein is CASSDSKQGVADTQYF. Full variable domain (rest looked up from reference TRBV25-1 and TRBJ2-3): EADIYQTPRYLVIGTGKKITLECSQTMGHDKMYWYQQDPGMELHLIHYSYGVNSTEKGDLSSESTVSRIRTEHFPLTLESARPSHTSQYLCASSDSKQGVADTQYFGPGTRLTVL.

This chain uses TRBV2 with TRBJ2-3; 10 positions agree with TRBD2. Germline V gene lookup returns CDR1 SNHLY and CDR2 FYNNEI. The ends lost 0 bases at V and 6 bases at J; junction bases unmatched: 6. The CDR3 covers 16 residues. In nucleotides, the CDR3 is TGTGCCAGCAGTGAAGCGCTTAGCGGGGGGTCGGATACGCAGTATTTT. It is translated as CASSEALSGGSDTQYF.

J is TRBJ1-6 and V is TRBV28; perhaps TRBD1 as D (5 bases). Germline V CDR1 and CDR2: MDHEN, SYDVKM. The CDR3 sequence is 15 residues long. V lost 5 bases and J lost 12, with 20 bases in between. The CDR3 bases are TGTGCCAGCAGTCCGTCGGGGAGGGGCGATTTACCCCTCCACTTT. Amino acids: CASSPSGRGDLPLHF.

This clone was seen a handful of times. This chain joins TRBV24-1 and TRBJ1-5, with D uncertain. The V gene lost 5 bases and the J gene lost 4 bases, with 5 bases spanning the gap. In germline, CDR1 is KGHDR, CDR2 SFDVKD. The CDR3 is 12 amino acids. The CDR3, as DNA: TGTGCCACCAGTGCCGGTAATCAGCCCCAGCATTTT. As protein: CATSAGNQPQHF.

This clone was seen only a few times. J is TRBJ2-3 and V is TRBV3-1 (or the pseudogene TRBV3-2); D perhaps matches TRBD1 (6 bases). This CDR3 has 15 residues. Germline CDR1 and CDR2: LGHDT and YNNKEL (reference sequence). V was cut by 2 bases and J by 1 base, with 10 bases left in between. CDR3 nucleotide sequence: TGTGCCAGCAGCCAATCAGGGGCGGGCACAGATACGCAGTATTTT. Its protein is CASSQSGAGTDTQYF.

This rearrangement joins TRBV7-2 to TRBJ2-7; D is perhaps TRBD2 (5 bases). Germline loops: CDR1 SGHTA, CDR2 FQGNSA. This CDR3 is built from 13 residues. V lost 5 bases and J 2 bases, leaving 10 bases between the germline ends. The CDR3 nucleotides are TGTGCCAGCAGCCCCCCCGGGGCCTACGAGCAGTACTTC. It is translated as CASSPPGAYEQYF.

This chain uses TRBV14 with TRBJ2-5, with D possibly being TRBD1 (5 bases). Trimming took 8 bases from V and 3 from J, leaving 16 bases between them. The CDR3 spans 14 residues. Germline CDR1 is SGHDN and CDR2 is FVKESK. CDR3 DNA: TGTGCCAGCCCCTTTTTCGGCAGGGAAGAGACCCAGTACTTC. The encoded protein is CASPFFGREETQYF.

This chain uses TRBV28 with TRBJ2-7; no definite D call. V lost 6 bases, J lost 0 bases, and 9 bases lay in between. CDR1 and CDR2 from the germline V gene are MDHEN and SYDVKM. The CDR3 totals 13 residues. CDR3 coding DNA: TGTGCCAGCAGGTCGAGAAGCTCCTACGAGCAGTACTTC. This encodes CASRSRSSYEQYF. Based on the CDR3 plus reference TRBV28 and TRBJ2-7, the full variable domain is DVKVTQSSRYLVKRTGEKVFLECVQDMDHENMFWYRQDPGLGLRLIYFSYDVKMKEKGDIPEGYSVSREKKERFSLILESASTNQTSMYLCASRSRSSYEQYFGPGTRLTVT.

This chain connects TRBV7-2 to TRBJ1-2; TRBD1 agrees at 8 bases. J was trimmed by 4 bases and V by 6 bases; bases with no gene match: 10. CDR1 is SGHTA, CDR2 FQGNSA, per germline. This CDR3 comprises 15 residues. The CDR3 DNA is TGTGCCAGCAGATATTCAGGGGGCGCCGGCTATGGCTACACCTTC. This gives the protein CASRYSGGAGYGYTF.

This sequence joins TRBV13 and TRBJ2-3; D is perhaps TRBD2 (6 bases). V gave up 4 bases and J gave up 0 bases, with 11 bases separating them. Germline V gene sequence: CDR1 PRHDT, CDR2 FYEKMQ (reference sequence). This CDR3 contains 15 residues. CDR3 DNA: TGTGCCAGCAGCTCGGGGGAGGCGAGCACAGATACGCAGTATTTT. Amino acid sequence: CASSSGEASTDTQYF.

V is TRBV14 and J is TRBJ2-2; TRBD2 might be the D (5 bases). Looked up from germline, CDR1 is SGHDN and CDR2 is FVKESK. CDR3 length equals 13 residues. V lost 1 base and J lost 7, with 7 bases in between. The CDR3: CASSQVRGGELFF. For the CDR3, the DNA is TGTGCCAGCAGCCAAGTTCGGGGCGGGGAGCTGTTTTTT. The whole variable domain, filled in from reference TRBV14 and TRBJ2-2, reads EAGVTQFPSHSVIEKGQTVTLRCDPISGHDNLYWYRRVMGKEIKFLLHFVKESKQDESGMPNNRFLAERTGGTYSTLKVQPAELEDSGVYFCASSQVRGGELFFGEGSRLTVL.